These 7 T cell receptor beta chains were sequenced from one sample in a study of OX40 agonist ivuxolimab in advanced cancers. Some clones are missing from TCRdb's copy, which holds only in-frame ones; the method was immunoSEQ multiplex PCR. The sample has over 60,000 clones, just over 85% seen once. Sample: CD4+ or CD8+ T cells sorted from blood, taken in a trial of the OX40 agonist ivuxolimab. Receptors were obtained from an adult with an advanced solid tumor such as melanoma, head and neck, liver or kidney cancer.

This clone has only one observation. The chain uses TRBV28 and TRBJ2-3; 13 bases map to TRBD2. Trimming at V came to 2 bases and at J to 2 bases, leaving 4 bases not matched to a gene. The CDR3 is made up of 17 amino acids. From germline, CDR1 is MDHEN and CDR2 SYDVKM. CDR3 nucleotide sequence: TGTGCCAGCAGTTTAAGTACTAGCGGGAGGGCCACAGATACGCAGTATTTT. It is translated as CASSLSTSGRATDTQYF.

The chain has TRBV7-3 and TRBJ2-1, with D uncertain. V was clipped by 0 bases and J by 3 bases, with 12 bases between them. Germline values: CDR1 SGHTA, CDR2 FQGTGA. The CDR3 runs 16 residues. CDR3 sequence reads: CASSLTPGRGYNEQFF. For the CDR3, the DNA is TGTGCCAGCAGCTTAACCCCGGGCCGAGGCTACAATGAGCAGTTCTTC.

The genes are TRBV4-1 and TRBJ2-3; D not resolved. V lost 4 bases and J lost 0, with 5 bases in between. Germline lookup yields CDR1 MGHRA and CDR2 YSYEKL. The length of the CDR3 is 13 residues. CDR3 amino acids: CASSPLSTDTQYF. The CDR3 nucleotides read TGCGCCAGCAGCCCCCTAAGCACAGATACGCAGTATTTT.

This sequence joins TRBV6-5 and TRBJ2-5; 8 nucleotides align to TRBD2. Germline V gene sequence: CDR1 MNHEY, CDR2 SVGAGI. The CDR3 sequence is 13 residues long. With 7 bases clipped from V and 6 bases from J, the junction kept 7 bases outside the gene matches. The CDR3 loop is CASTLAGIQTQYF. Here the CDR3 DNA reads TGTGCCAGCACCCTAGCGGGTATACAGACCCAGTACTTC.

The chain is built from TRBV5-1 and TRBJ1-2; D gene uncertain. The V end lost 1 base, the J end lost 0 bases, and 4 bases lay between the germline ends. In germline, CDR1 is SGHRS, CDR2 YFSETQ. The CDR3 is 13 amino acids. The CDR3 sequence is CASSLKANYGYTF. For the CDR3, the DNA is TGCGCCAGCAGCTTGAAAGCTAACTATGGCTACACCTTC.

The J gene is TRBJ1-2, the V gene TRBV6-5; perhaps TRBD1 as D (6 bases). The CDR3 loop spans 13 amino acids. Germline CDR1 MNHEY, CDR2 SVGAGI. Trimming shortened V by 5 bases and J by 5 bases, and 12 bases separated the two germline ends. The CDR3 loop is CASSQGGGYGYTF. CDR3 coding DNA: TGTGCCAGCAGTCAAGGGGGAGGTTATGGCTACACCTTC.

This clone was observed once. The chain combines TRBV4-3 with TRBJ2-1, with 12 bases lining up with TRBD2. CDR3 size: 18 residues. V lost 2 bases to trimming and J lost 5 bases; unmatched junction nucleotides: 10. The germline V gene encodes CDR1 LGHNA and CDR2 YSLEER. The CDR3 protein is CASSQQPTSGRPDNEQFF. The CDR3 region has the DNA TGCGCCAGCAGCCAACAGCCAACTAGCGGGAGGCCAGACAATGAGCAGTTCTTC.